This T cell receptor beta chain derives from a study of T cell responses to AZD1222 COVID-19 vaccine. Some clones are missing from TCRdb's copy, which holds only in-frame ones; the method was immunoSEQ multiplex PCR. The sample lists some 85,000 clones; 87% were seen once. V was pared by 4 bases and J by 5 bases, with 7 bases of the junction left unmatched. CDR1 and CDR2 from the germline V gene are MNHEY and SVGEGT. This CDR3 comprises 15 residues. This clone was seen a few times. Antigen specificity is unknown. General study points: Clonal diversity was possibly underestimated, and white British individuals and females predominated among donors. Baseline antibody screening turned up just a handful of seropositive AZD1222 recipients.

The receptor comes from an adult in good health. The specimen was peripheral blood, collected on day 0 of AZD1222 vaccination. This chain joins TRBV6-2 or TRBV6-3 and TRBJ2-1, with 8 bases matching TRBD2. As DNA, the CDR3 is TGTGCCAGCAGTTTAAAGCGGGGGCTTCACAATGAGCAGTTCTTC. As protein: CASSLKRGLHNEQFF.